This T cell receptor beta chain was sequenced in a study of human T cells and chemical hapten exposure. This clonotype showed up just a few times. Antigen unknown. During construction of the library, unique molecular identifiers were attached to individual cDNA molecules for quantitative, reproducible TCR counting. Original handling: Sequenced samples showed a median of approximately 96,000 TCRs each, with counts running from around 25,000 to 690,000. TCRdb reprocessed the RACE reads via MiXCR and lists one record per CDR3 protein. In this record, the V and J calls reflect TCRdb's handling and not the investigators' own analysis. This sample has roughly 30,000 distinct CDR3 sequences, with 7.4% found just once. CDR3 size: 17 residues. CDR1 and CDR2 from the germline V gene are SGHVS and FQNEAQ. Trimming removed 5 bases from V and 3 bases from J; junction bases left unmatched: 12. The time point: healthy volunteer bleed at 2 weeks. The authors extracted total RNA from unfractionated whole blood.

Study-level findings and limits: The number of TCRs over 1 in 1000 frequency stayed unchanged after DPC.

The genes are TRBV7-8 and TRBJ1-2; 10 nucleotides align to TRBD1. Sample: whole blood. The clonotype comes from a human donor in good health. Some clones in this sample may be carry-over from other donors' samples. Here the CDR3 reads CASSPESGTGVDYGYTF. CDR3 sequence (DNA): TGTGCCAGCAGCCCAGAGTCCGGGACAGGGGTTGACTATGGCTACACCTTC.